This TCR beta chain was sequenced in a study of tumor-infiltrating lymphocytes in primary liver carcinoma. For blood RNA, unsorted whole blood served as the source, and germline DNA was extracted too. The researchers drew 3.5 to 5 milliliters of peripheral blood before surgery. Production of TCR beta cDNA used about 500 ng total RNA together with a constant-region primer. The TCR beta library was amplified through three nested multiplex PCR rounds in a modified ARM-PCR procedure. Researchers ran the first two PCR rounds for 9 to 10 cycles each with TRBV1-TRBV30 forward primers and a C-beta reverse primer. TCRdb independently ran MiXCR on the multiplex PCR reads; one entry per CDR3 protein. This table holds about 300,000 distinct CDR3 sequences, roughly two thirds found once. V was trimmed by 5 bases and J by 8 bases, leaving 12 bases between them. Germline values: CDR1 MNHNS, CDR2 SASEGT. This CDR3 comprises 13 residues.

For this clonotype: Its antigen remains unidentified. This may stem from a read error, because a much larger clone lies one nucleotide away. No conserved phenylalanine or tryptophan ends this CDR3, so it is likely a read error.

Notes on the study in general: Overlap in tumor-adjacent and tumor-blood pairs fell below that of tumor region pairs.

This chain uses TRBV6-1 with TRBJ1-4; D gene unclear. Sequences were obtained from peripheral blood. This receptor was obtained from a man aged 40-50 years with primary liver carcinoma and hepatitis B virus infection. CDR3 coding DNA: TGTGCCAGCAGTCCCCCGGCTTGGGAAAAACTGTTTGTT. Protein sequence: CASSPPAWEKLFV.